This TCR beta chain was recorded in a study of cytotoxic CD8 clonotypes in ibrutinib-treated CLL. V was clipped by 3 bases and J by 1 base, with 6 bases between them. CDR1 and CDR2 from the germline V gene are SGHTA and FQGTGA. The CDR3 totals 13 residues. TCRdb's copy holds only in-frame clones and misses some; the assay was immunoSEQ multiplex PCR. The sample consists of about 40,000 clones, around 67% of them appearing once. In this sample, this clone turned up a few times. The receptor comes from a human donor with chronic lymphocytic leukemia. The genes are TRBV7-3 and TRBJ1-1; no clear D gene. The sample here was PBMCs, taken at disease progression, from a patient treated with ibrutinib. The CDR3 region has the DNA TGTGCCAGCAGCTTGACAACGAACACTGAAGCTTTCTTT. Translated: CASSLTTNTEAFF. Full variable domain (outside the CDR3, taken from reference TRBV7-3 and TRBJ1-1): GAGVSQTPSNKVTEKGKYVELRCDPISGHTALYWYRQSLGQGPEFLIYFQGTGAADDSGLPNDRFFAVRPEGSVSTLKIQRTERGDSAVYLCASSLTTNTEAFFGQGTRLTVV.